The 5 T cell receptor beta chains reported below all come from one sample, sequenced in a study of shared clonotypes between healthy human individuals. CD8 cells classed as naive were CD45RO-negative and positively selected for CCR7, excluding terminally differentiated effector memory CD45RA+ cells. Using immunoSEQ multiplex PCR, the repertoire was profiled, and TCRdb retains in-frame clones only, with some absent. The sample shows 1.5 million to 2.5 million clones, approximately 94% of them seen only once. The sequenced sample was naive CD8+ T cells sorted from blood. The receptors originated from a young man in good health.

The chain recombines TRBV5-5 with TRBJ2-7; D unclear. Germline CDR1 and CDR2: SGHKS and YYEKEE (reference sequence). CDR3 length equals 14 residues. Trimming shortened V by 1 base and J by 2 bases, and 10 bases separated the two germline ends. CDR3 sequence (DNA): TGTGCCAGCAGCTTGTTTATACTGGCCTACGAGCAGTACTTC. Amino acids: CASSLFILAYEQYF. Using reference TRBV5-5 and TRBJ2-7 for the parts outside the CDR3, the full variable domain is DAGVTQSPTHLIKTRGQQVTLRCSPISGHKSVSWYQQVLGQGPQFIFQYYEKEERGRGNFPDRFSARQFPNYSSELNVNALLLGDSALYLCASSLFILAYEQYFGPGTRLTVT.

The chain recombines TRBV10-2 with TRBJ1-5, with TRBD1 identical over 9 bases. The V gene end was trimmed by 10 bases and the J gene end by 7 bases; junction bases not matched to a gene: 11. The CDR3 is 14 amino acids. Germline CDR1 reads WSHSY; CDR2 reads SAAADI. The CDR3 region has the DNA TGCGCCACCCTGGGACAGGGAAGGGGGCAGCCCCAGCATTTT. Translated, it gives CATLGQGRGQPQHF.

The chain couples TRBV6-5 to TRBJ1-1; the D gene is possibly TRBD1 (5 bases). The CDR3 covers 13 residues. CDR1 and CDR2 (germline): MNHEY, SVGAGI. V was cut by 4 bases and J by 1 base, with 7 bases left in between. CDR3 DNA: TGTGCCAGCAGTTCTGACAGGAACACTGAAGCTTTCTTT. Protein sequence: CASSSDRNTEAFF.

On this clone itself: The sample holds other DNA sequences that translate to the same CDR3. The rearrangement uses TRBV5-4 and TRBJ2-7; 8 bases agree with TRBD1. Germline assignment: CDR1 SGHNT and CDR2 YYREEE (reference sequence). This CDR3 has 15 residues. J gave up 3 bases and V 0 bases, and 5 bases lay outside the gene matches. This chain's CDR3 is CASSLGGTGDYEQYF. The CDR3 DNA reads TGTGCCAGCAGCTTGGGCGGGACAGGAGACTACGAGCAGTACTTC.

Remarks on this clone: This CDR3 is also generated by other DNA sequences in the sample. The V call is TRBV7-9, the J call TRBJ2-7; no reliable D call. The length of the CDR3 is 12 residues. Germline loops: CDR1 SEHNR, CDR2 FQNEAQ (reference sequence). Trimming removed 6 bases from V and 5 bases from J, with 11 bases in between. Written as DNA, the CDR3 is TGTGCCAGCAGTCTAGGTGTGCACGAGCAGTACTTC. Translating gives CASSLGVHEQYF.